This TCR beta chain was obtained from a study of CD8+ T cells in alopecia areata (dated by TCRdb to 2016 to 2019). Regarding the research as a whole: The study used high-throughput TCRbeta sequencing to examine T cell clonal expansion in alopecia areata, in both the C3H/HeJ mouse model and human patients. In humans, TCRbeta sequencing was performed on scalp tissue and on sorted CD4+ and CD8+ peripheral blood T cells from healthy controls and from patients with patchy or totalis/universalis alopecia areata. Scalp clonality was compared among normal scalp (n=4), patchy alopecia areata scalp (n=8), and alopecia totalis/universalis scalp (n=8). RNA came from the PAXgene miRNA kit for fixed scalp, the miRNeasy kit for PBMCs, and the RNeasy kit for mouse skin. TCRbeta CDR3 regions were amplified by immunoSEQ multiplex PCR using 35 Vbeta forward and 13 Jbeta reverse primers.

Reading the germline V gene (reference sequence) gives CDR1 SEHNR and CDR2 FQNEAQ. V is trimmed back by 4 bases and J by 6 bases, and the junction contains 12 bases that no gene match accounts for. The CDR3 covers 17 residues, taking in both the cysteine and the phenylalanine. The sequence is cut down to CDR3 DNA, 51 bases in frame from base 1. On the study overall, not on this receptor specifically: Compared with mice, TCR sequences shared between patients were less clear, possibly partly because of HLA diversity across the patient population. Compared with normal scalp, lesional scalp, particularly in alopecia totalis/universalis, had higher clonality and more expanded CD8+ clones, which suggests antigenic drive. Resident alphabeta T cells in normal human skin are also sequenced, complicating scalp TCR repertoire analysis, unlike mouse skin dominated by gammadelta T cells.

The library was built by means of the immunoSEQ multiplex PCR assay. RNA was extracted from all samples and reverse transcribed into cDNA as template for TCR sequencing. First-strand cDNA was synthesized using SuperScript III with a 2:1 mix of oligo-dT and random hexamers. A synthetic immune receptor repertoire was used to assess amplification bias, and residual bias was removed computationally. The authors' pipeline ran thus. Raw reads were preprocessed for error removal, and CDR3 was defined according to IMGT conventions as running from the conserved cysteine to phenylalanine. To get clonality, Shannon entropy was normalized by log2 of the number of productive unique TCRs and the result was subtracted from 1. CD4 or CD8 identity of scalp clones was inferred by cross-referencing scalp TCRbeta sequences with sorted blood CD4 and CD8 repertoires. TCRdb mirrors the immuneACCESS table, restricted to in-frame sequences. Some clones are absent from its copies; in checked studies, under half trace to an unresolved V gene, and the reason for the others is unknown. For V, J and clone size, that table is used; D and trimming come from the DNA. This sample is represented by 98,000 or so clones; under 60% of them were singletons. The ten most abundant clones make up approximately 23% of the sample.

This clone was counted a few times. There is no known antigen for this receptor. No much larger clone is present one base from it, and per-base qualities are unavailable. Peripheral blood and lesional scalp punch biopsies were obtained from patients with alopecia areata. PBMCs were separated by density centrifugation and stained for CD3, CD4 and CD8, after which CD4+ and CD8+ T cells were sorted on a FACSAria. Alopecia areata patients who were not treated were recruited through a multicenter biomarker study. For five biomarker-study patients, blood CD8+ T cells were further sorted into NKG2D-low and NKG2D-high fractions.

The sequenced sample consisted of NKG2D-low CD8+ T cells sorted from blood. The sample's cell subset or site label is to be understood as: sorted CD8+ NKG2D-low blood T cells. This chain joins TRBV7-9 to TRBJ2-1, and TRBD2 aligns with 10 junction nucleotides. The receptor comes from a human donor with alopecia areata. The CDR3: CASSYLSLAGVPNEQFF. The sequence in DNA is TGTGCCAGCAGCTACCTTTCTCTAGCGGGAGTCCCCAATGAGCAGTTCTTC.